One sample yielded the 8 T cell receptor beta chains listed below, sequenced in a study of T-cell memory formation after mild COVID-19. TCRdb re-called the 5' RACE reads with MiXCR, one entry per CDR3 protein. The repertoire holds hundreds of thousands of distinct CDR3 sequences, with 20% as singletons. Source material: PBMCs or a T cell subset sorted from them (not recorded which). The source is an adult woman who had mild COVID-19 (a few samples of this study predate the infection). Cell type and time point are not known.

V gene TRBV7-2 combines with J gene TRBJ1-1; a weak D match, TRBD1 (6 bases). V was cut by 8 bases and J by 4 bases, with 17 bases left in between. There are 14 residues in the CDR3. The V gene's germline CDR1 is SGHTA and CDR2 FQGNSA. In nucleotides, the CDR3 is TGTGCCAGCTCACTTAACAGGGACGGCACTGAAGCTTTCTTT. This encodes CASSLNRDGTEAFF.

This clonotype has at least ten counts. CDR3 nucleotide sequence: TGCGCCAGCAGCTTGCAAAGCGTCGGACTGGATGAGCAGTTCTTC. Translation gives CASSLQSVGLDEQFF. The chain carries TRBV5-1 and TRBJ2-1, with D perhaps matching TRBD2 (5 bases). Per the germline V gene, CDR1 is SGHRS and CDR2 is YFSETQ. The CDR3 is made up of 15 amino acids. V lost 1 base and J 8 bases, leaving 16 bases between the germline ends.

This chain links TRBV9 with TRBJ1-6; D is ambiguous. Trimming shortened V by 6 bases and J by 5 bases, and 12 bases separated the two germline ends. The CDR3 has 14 amino acids. Germline-derived CDR1 and CDR2 are SGDLS and YYNGEE. For the CDR3, the DNA is TGTGCCAGCAATAAGGGCAGACATAATTCACCCCTCCACTTT. Amino acid sequence: CASNKGRHNSPLHF.

This clonotype was recorded a few times. The rearrangement links TRBV12-3 or TRBV12-4 to TRBJ2-7; D may be TRBD2 (6 bases). V lost 5 bases to trimming and J lost 2 bases, with 16 bases between them. This CDR3 is 15 amino acids long. CDR3 in amino acids: CASSDAQRATYEQYF. The DNA of the CDR3 is TGTGCCAGCAGTGACGCACAGCGGGCAACCTACGAGCAGTACTTC.

V gene TRBV24-1 combines with J gene TRBJ2-7; the D is unclear. There are 14 residues in the CDR3. V was trimmed by 7 bases and J by 2 bases, leaving 14 bases between them. Germline CDR1 reads KGHDR; CDR2 reads SFDVKD. Here the CDR3 DNA reads TGTGCCACCAGCAAAGCTGGAGAAACCTACGAGCAGTACTTC. It yields the protein CATSKAGETYEQYF.

The chain has TRBV9 and TRBJ1-2; D call uncertain. Trimming pared 0 bases from V and 0 bases from J, leaving 9 bases between. CDR1 is SGDLS, CDR2 YYNGEE, per germline. CDR3 length equals 15 residues. CDR3 amino acids: CASSVDPTANYGYTF. The CDR3, as DNA: TGTGCCAGCAGCGTAGACCCCACGGCTAACTATGGCTACACCTTC. The full variable domain, completed using reference TRBV9 and TRBJ1-2, is DSGVTQTPKHLITATGQRVTLRCSPRSGDLSVYWYQQSLDQGLQFLIQYYNGEERAKGNILERFSAQQFPDLHSELNLSSLELGDSALYFCASSVDPTANYGYTFGSGTRLTVV.

This sequence joins TRBV11-2 and TRBJ1-5; 8 positions agree with TRBD1. Germline CDR1 and CDR2: SGHAT and FQNNGV. This CDR3 has 15 amino acids. J gave up 3 bases and V 3 bases, and 4 bases lay outside the gene matches. The CDR3 loop reads CASSFGQGTNQPQHF. The CDR3 nucleotides read TGTGCCAGCAGCTTCGGACAGGGCACCAATCAGCCCCAGCATTTT.

This clonotype was detected a few times. The chain combines TRBV7-3 with TRBJ2-2; 9 bases are shared with TRBD1. After removal of 7 bases from V and 4 bases from J, the junction contained 10 bases not matched to a gene. CDR3 length equals 16 residues. Germline V gene data show CDR1 as SGHTA and CDR2 as FQGTGA. The CDR3 reads CASKLQGAVSTGELFF. DNA for the CDR3: TGTGCCAGCAAACTACAGGGGGCAGTGAGCACCGGGGAGCTGTTTTTT.